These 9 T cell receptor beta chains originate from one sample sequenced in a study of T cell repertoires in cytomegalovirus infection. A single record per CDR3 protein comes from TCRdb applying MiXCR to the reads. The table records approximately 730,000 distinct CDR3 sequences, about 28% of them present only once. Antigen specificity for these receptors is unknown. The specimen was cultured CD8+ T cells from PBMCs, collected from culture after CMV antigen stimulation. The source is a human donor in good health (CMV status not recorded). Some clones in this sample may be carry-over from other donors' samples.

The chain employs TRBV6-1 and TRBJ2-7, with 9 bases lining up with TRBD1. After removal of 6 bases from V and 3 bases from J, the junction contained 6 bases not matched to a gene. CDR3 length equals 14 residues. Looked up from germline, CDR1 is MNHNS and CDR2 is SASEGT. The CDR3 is CASRPGQGFYEQYV. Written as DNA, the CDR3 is TGTGCCAGCAGACCAGGACAGGGGTTCTACGAGCAGTACGTC.

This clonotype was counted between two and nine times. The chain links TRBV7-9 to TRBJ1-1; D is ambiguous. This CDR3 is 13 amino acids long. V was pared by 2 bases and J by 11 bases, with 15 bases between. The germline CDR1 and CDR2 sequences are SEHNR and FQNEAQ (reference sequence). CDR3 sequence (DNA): TGTGCCAGCAGCTTATACACCTCAGACGGGGCTTTCTTT. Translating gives CASSLYTSDGAFF.

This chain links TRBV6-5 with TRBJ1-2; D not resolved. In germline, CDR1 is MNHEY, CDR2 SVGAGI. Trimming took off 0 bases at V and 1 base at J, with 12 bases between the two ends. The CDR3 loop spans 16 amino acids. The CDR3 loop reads CASSYSIWADNYGYTF. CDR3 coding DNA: TGTGCCAGCAGTTACTCGATTTGGGCAGATAACTATGGCTACACCTTC.

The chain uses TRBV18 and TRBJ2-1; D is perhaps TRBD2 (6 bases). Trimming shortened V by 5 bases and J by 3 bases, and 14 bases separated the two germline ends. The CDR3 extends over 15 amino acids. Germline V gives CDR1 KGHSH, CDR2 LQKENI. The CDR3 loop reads CASSNHPEGYNEQFF. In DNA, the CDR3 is TGTGCCAGCTCAAATCACCCGGAGGGCTACAATGAGCAGTTCTTC.

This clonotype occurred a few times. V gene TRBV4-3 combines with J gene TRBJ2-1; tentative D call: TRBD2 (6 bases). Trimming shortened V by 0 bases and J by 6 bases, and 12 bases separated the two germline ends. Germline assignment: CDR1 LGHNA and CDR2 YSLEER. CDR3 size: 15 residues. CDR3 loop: CASSQDEVGGNEQFF. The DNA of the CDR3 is TGCGCCAGCAGCCAAGATGAGGTCGGGGGCAATGAGCAGTTCTTC.

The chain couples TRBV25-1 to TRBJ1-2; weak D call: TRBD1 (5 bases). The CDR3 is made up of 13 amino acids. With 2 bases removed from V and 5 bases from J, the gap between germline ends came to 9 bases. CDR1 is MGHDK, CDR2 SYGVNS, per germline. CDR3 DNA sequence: TGTGCCAGCAGTGAACCCAGGGAATATGGCTACACCTTC. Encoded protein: CASSEPREYGYTF.

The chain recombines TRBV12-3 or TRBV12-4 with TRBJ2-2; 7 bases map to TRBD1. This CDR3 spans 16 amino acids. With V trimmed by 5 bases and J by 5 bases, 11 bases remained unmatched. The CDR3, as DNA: TGTGCCAGCAGTGCCACAGGGGCGGGTATGACCGGGGAGCTGTTTTTT. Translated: CASSATGAGMTGELFF.

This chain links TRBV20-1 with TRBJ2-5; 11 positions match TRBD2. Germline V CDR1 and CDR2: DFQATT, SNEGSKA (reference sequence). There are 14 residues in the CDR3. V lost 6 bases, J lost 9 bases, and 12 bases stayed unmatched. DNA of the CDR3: TGCAGTGCCCCGGGACTAGCGGCTGGGAGGGCCCAGTACTTC. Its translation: CSAPGLAAGRAQYF.

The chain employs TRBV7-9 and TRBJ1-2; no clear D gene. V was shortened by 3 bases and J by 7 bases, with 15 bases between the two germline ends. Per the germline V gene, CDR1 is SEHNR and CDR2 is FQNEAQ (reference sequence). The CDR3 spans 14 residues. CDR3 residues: CASSFPRAGGGYTF. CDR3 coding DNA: TGTGCCAGCAGCTTCCCACGAGCAGGTGGTGGCTACACCTTC.